These 17 T cell receptor beta chains originate from one sample sequenced in a study of PD-L1 blockade in urothelial cancer. Specified time point: peripheral blood 6 weeks after treatment start. Libraries were prepared by immunoSEQ multiplex PCR; TCRdb keeps only in-frame clonotypes and omits some of them. Among 25,000 to 35,000 clones listed, 84% were seen once. The sequences come from PBMCs, collected around atezolizumab (anti-PD-L1) treatment. The receptor source for this set is a man in his 70s with urothelial cancer.

The chain is built from TRBV4-2 and TRBJ1-2; a possible D gene is TRBD1 (6 bases). The germline gives CDR1 LGHNA, CDR2 YNFKEQ. The germline V and J ends were trimmed by 0 bases and 6 bases, with 17 bases remaining between them. The CDR3 has 16 amino acids. CDR3 loop: CASSQDQGRLTDGYTF. The CDR3 DNA follows: TGTGCCAGCAGCCAAGATCAGGGGCGCCTGACGGATGGCTACACCTTC.

The chain employs TRBV5-1 and TRBJ2-7; D unresolved. Germline V gives CDR1 SGHRS, CDR2 YFSETQ. V dropped 5 bases and J dropped 5 bases, with 11 bases sitting between them. The CDR3 runs 12 residues. The CDR3 bases are TGCGCCAGCAGATTAGATAATGACGAGCAGTACTTC. As protein: CASRLDNDEQYF.

This sequence joins TRBV7-3 and TRBJ2-2, with TRBD2 identical over 10 bases. V lost 5 bases and J lost 5; bases outside the gene matches: 14. Germline CDR1 is SGHTA and CDR2 is FQGTGA. The CDR3 consists of 18 residues. The CDR3 protein is CASSLNPRGAGGTGELFF. DNA of the CDR3: TGTGCCAGCAGCCTAAACCCTCGGGGAGCGGGAGGGACCGGGGAGCTGTTTTTT.

This clone was detected only a few times. This chain uses TRBV5-5 with TRBJ2-7, with 7 bases fitting TRBD1. Germline V gives CDR1 SGHKS, CDR2 YYEKEE (reference sequence). This CDR3 has 14 residues. Losses at the gene ends were 4 bases for V and 2 bases for J; bases not matched to a gene: 6. CDR3 sequence reads: CASSLQGKPYEQYF. The CDR3 nucleotides read TGTGCCAGCAGCCTACAGGGGAAACCCTACGAGCAGTACTTC.

The gene calls are TRBV9 and TRBJ2-1, with TRBD2 identical over 7 bases. Trimming at V came to 0 bases and at J to 2 bases, leaving 5 bases not matched to a gene. The CDR3 has 16 residues. Germline CDR1 is SGDLS and CDR2 is YYNGEE. The chain's CDR3 is CASSVDGGGAYNEQFF. In DNA form, the CDR3 reads TGTGCCAGCAGCGTAGACGGCGGGGGTGCCTACAATGAGCAGTTCTTC. Full variable domain (missing parts from reference TRBV9 and TRBJ2-1): DSGVTQTPKHLITATGQRVTLRCSPRSGDLSVYWYQQSLDQGLQFLIQYYNGEERAKGNILERFSAQQFPDLHSELNLSSLELGDSALYFCASSVDGGGAYNEQFFGPGTRLTVL.

This clone has more than one count but fewer than ten. The rearrangement joins TRBV19 to TRBJ1-2; no clear D. The V end lost 5 bases, the J end lost 4 bases, and 11 bases lay between the germline ends. The CDR3 is made up of 13 amino acids. The V gene's germline CDR1 is LNHDA and CDR2 SQIVND (reference sequence). This chain's CDR3 is CASSRPGSYGYTF. In DNA form, the CDR3 reads TGTGCCAGTAGTCGTCCAGGTTCCTATGGCTACACCTTC.

This clone was observed a single time. The rearrangement uses TRBV7-9 and TRBJ2-2; TRBD2 matches 10 bases. Per germline, CDR1 SEHNR and CDR2 FQNEAQ (reference sequence). The CDR3 consists of 15 residues. Unmatched junction bases numbered 1, after V lost 5 bases and J lost 1 base. The chain's CDR3 is CASSRTSGNTGELFF. The CDR3 DNA sequence: TGTGCCAGCAGCCGGACTAGCGGGAACACCGGGGAGCTGTTTTTT.

The chain links TRBV28 to TRBJ1-1, with D uncertain. The CDR3 contains 13 residues. Germline assignment: CDR1 MDHEN and CDR2 SYDVKM. With 3 bases removed from V and 1 base from J, the gap between germline ends came to 6 bases. The CDR3 is CASSFPGNTEAFF. CDR3 bases: TGTGCCAGCAGTTTCCCGGGGAACACTGAAGCTTTCTTT.

This rearrangement joins TRBV19 to TRBJ2-5, with D possibly TRBD1 on 6 matching bases. Trimming took 5 bases from V and 5 from J, leaving 12 bases between them. The CDR3 extends over 13 amino acids. Germline V lookup: CDR1 LNHDA, CDR2 SQIVND (reference sequence). CDR3 coding DNA: TGTGCCAGTAGTTCTACAGGGTTTGAGACCCAGTACTTC. Its translation: CASSSTGFETQYF.

J is TRBJ1-2 and V is TRBV2; tentative D call: TRBD1 (5 bases). V shed 6 bases and J shed 9 bases, with 11 bases lying between them. Germline CDR1 and CDR2: SNHLY and FYNNEI. The CDR3 extends over 11 amino acids. CDR3 bases: TGTGCCAGCAGCCCCGGGGGTCGCTACACCTTC. Encoded protein: CASSPGGRYTF.

The J gene is TRBJ2-3, the V gene TRBV5-1; D remains unclear. The germline V gene encodes CDR1 SGHRS and CDR2 YFSETQ. This CDR3 is built from 14 residues. Trimming stripped 0 bases from V and 1 base from J, with 6 bases between. CDR3 nucleotide sequence: TGCGCCAGCAGCTTGGATCGGGGCACAGATACGCAGTATTTT. The encoded protein is CASSLDRGTDTQYF.

V is TRBV18 and J is TRBJ2-7; weak D call: TRBD2 (5 bases). The CDR3 is 14 residues long. Germline values: CDR1 KGHSH, CDR2 LQKENI. With 2 bases removed from V and 2 bases from J, the gap between germline ends came to 10 bases. The chain's CDR3 is CASSPSRETYEQYF. For the CDR3, the DNA is TGTGCCAGCTCACCATCAAGGGAGACCTACGAGCAGTACTTC.

This clone came up a few times. J is TRBJ1-1 and V is TRBV5-5; D is perhaps TRBD1 (5 bases). The germline V and J ends were trimmed by 0 bases and 7 bases, with 10 bases remaining between them. The CDR3 runs 13 residues. Germline V gene lookup returns CDR1 SGHKS and CDR2 YYEKEE (reference sequence). The CDR3 here is CASSLGRRVEAFF. The CDR3 coding sequence is TGTGCCAGCAGCTTGGGGCGCAGGGTTGAAGCTTTCTTT.

The CDR3: CSARGQISNEQFF. The CDR3 DNA is TGCAGTGCCCGAGGGCAGATCAGCAATGAGCAGTTCTTC. The V gene is TRBV29-1, the J gene TRBJ2-1; the D gene is possibly TRBD2 (5 bases). The CDR3 consists of 13 residues. Germline loops: CDR1 SQVTM, CDR2 ANQGSEA.

The rearrangement links TRBV5-1 to TRBJ2-2; TRBD2 might be the D (6 bases). V lost 10 bases and J 5 bases, leaving 21 bases between the germline ends. Germline V lookup: CDR1 SGHRS, CDR2 YFSETQ. CDR3 size: 15 residues. The CDR3 DNA is TGCGCCTCATCCGGGGGTAGCGTGGGGACCGGGGAGCTGTTTTTT. This gives the protein CASSGGSVGTGELFF.

V gene TRBV4-3 combines with J gene TRBJ1-2, with 7 bases identical to TRBD1. V was clipped by 0 bases and J by 4 bases; unmatched bases: 5. There are 15 residues in the CDR3. Per germline, CDR1 LGHNA and CDR2 YSLEER. CDR3 protein: CASSQDRDRVYGYTF. As DNA, the CDR3 is TGCGCCAGCAGCCAAGATCGAGACAGGGTCTATGGCTACACCTTC.

This clone was picked up a small number of times. CDR3: CASTVSGELFF. CDR3 nucleotides: TGTGCCAGCACTGTTTCCGGGGAGCTGTTTTTT. The chain couples TRBV28 to TRBJ2-2; no definite D call. The CDR3 is 11 amino acids. Trimming removed 7 bases from V and 6 bases from J, with 6 bases in between. CDR1 and CDR2 from the germline V gene are MDHEN and SYDVKM. Using reference TRBV28 and TRBJ2-2 for the parts outside the CDR3, the full variable domain is DVKVTQSSRYLVKRTGEKVFLECVQDMDHENMFWYRQDPGLGLRLIYFSYDVKMKEKGDIPEGYSVSREKKERFSLILESASTNQTSMYLCASTVSGELFFGEGSRLTVL.